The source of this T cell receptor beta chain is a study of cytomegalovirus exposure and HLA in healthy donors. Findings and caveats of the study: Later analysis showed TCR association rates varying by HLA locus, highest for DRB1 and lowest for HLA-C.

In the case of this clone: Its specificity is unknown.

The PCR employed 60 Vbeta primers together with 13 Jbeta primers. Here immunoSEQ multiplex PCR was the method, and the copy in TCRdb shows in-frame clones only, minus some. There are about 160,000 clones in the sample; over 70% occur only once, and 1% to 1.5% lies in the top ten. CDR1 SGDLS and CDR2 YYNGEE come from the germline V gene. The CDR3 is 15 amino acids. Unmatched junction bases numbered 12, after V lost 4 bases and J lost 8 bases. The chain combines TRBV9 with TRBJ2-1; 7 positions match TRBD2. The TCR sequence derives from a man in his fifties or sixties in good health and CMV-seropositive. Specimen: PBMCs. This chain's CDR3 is CASSHRDYNFDEQFF. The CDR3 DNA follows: TGTGCCAGCAGCCACCGGGACTACAACTTCGATGAGCAGTTCTTC.